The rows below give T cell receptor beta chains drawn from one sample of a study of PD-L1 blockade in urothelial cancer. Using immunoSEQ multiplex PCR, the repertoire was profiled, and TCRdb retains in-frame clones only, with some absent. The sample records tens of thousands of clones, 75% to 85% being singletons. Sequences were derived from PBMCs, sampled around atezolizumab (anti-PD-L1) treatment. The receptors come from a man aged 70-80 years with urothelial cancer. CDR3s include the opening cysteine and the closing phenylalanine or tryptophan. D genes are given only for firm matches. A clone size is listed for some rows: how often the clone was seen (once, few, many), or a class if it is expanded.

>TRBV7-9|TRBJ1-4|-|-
TGTGCCAGCAGCTTAGAGGGGGTATTTGGTGAAAAACTGTTTTTT
CASSLEGVFGEKLFF
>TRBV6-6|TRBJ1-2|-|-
TGTGCCAGCAGTTACACGACAGAAAACTATGGCTACACCTTC
CASSYTTENYGYTF
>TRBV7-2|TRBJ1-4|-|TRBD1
TGTGCCAGCAGCTTAGCAGGGGGCACTAATGAAAAACTGTTTTTT
CASSLAGGTNEKLFF
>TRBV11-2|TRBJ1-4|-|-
TGTGCCAGCAGCTTAGATAATAATGAAAAACTGTTTTTT
CASSLDNNEKLFF
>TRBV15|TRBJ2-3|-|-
TGTGCCACCAGCGGCCGACTTAGGACAGACCGAAGCACAGATACGCAGTATTTT
CATSGRLRTDRSTDTQYF
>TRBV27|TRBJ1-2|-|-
TGTGCCAGCAGTCCCAGAGACGGTCGGAGGGCTGATGGCTACACCTTC
CASSPRDGRRADGYTF
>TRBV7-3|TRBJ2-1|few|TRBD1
TGTGCCAGCAGCCAGGGACAGGGGGAACACAATGAGCAGTTCTTC
CASSQGQGEHNEQFF
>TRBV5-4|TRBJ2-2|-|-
TGTGCCAGCAGCTTGGGGCCCACAGGGTCGAACACCGGGGAGCTGTTTTTT
CASSLGPTGSNTGELFF
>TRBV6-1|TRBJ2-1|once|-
TGTGCCAGCAGTGAAGCGAGGCTACGGGAGCAGTTCTTC
CASSEARLREQFF
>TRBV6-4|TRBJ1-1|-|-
TGTGCCAGCAGGATTACAGCTACGAACACTGAAGCTTTCTTT
CASRITATNTEAFF
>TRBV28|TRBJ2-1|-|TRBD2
TGTGCCAGCAGCCCGAACGGCGGGAGAGGCAATGAGCAGTTCTTC
CASSPNGGRGNEQFF
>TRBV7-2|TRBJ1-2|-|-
TGTGCCAGCAGCTTAGCAGCTTCGGACTATGGCTACACCTTC
CASSLAASDYGYTF
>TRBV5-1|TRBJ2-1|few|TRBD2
TGCGCCAGCAGCTCTTCTCGGGGGGGAGGAGGGAATGAGCAGTTCTTC
CASSSSRGGGGNEQFF
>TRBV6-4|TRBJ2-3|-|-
TGTGCCAGCTCCGGCCCGGGGGAGTCAACGCAGTATTTT
CASSGPGESTQYF
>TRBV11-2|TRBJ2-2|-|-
TGTGCCAGCAGCCAACCGTCCGGGTCCACCGGGGAGCTGTTTTTT
CASSQPSGSTGELFF
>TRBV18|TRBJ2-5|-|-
TGTGCCAGCTCACCACTGAGGGCCTATCAAGAGACCCAGTACTTC
CASSPLRAYQETQYF
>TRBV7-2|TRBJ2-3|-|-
TGTGCCAGCAGCCTAACCCGTGGGGGCGGGAGAGATACGCAGTATTTT
CASSLTRGGGRDTQYF
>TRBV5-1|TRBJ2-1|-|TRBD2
TGCGCCAGCAATCCAGTAGCGGGAGTCTTCAATGAGCAGTTCTTC
CASNPVAGVFNEQFF
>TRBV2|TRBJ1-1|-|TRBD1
TGTGCCAGCAGAGGGACAGGGGGAGTTTACACTGAAGCTTTCTTT
CASRGTGGVYTEAFF
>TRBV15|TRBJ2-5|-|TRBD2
TGTGCCACCAGCATGGGACTAGCGGAAGAGACCCAGTACTTC
CATSMGLAEETQYF
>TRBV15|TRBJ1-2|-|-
TGTGCCACCAGCATAGGCTCCAAGGGACTAAACGGGGTGAATGGCTACACCTTC
CATSIGSKGLNGVNGYTF
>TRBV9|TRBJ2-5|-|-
TGTGCCAGCAGCGTAGGCCGCCGGGAGACCCAGTACTTC
CASSVGRRETQYF
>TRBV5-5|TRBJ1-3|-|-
TGTGCCAGCAGCTTAAACGGTGTTACGTATTTT
CASSLNGVTYF
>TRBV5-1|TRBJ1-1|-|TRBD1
TGCGCCAGCAGCTTGTCAGGGACAGGGCGGACTGAAGCTTTCTTT
CASSLSGTGRTEAFF
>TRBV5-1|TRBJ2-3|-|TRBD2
TGCGCCAGCAGCTTACCACTAGCGGGAGGCGTAGATACGCAGTATTTT
CASSLPLAGGVDTQYF
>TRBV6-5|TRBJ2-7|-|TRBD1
TGTGCCAGCAGGCGGAGACAGGGTAACGAGCAGTACTTC
CASRRRQGNEQYF
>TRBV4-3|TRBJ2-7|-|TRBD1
TGCGCCAGCAGCCAAGGAGCGACAGGGACCTCCTACGAGCAGTACTTC
CASSQGATGTSYEQYF
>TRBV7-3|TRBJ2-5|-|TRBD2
TGTGCCAGCAGCTTAGGACTAGCGGAAGAGACCCAGTACTTC
CASSLGLAEETQYF
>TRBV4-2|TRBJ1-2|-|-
TGTGCCAGCAGCCATAAGCGCGGGGGGCGCGACTATGGCTACACCTTC
CASSHKRGGRDYGYTF
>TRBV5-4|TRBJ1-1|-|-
TGTGCCAGCAGCTTGGGAACACTAGGCACTGAAGCTTTCTTT
CASSLGTLGTEAFF
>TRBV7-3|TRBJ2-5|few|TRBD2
TGTGCCAGCAGCTTAACCGGCGGGGGAAAAGAGACCCAGTACTTC
CASSLTGGGKETQYF
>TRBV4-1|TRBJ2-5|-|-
TGCGCCAGCAGCCAGAGGGAAGGGGACAAGACCCAGTACTTC
CASSQREGDKTQYF
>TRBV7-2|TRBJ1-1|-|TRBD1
TGTGCCAGCAGCCCCCAGGGGGCGAGAGACACTGAAGCTTTCTTT
CASSPQGARDTEAFF
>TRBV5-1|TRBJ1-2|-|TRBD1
TGCGCCAGCAGCTTGTTGACAGGGGATTATGGCTACACCTTC
CASSLLTGDYGYTF
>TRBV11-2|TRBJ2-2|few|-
TGTGCCAGCAACTCAAAACGGGGGATCGGGGAGCTGTTTTTT
CASNSKRGIGELFF
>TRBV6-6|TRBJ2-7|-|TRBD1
TGTGCCAGCAGGTGGACAGGAAAAAGCTACGAGCAGTACTTC
CASRWTGKSYEQYF
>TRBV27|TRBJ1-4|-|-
TGTGCCAGCAGTCCCCGAGGGGGTCGTAATGAAAAACTGTTTTTT
CASSPRGGRNEKLFF
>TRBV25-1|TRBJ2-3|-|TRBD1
TGTGCCAGCAGTGCGTACGGGACAGCCAGCACAGATACGCAGTATTTT
CASSAYGTASTDTQYF
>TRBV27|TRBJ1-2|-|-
TGTGCCAGCAGTCCCCTTCCACCAGGGGTCTCCTATGGCTACACCTTC
CASSPLPPGVSYGYTF
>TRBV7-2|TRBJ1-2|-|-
TGTGCCAGCAGCTTAGTGGCCCAGGGGCAGGGCTACACCTTC
CASSLVAQGQGYTF
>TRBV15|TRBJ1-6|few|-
TGTGCCACCAGCAGAGATCTCTTCTGGGAGTATAATTCACCCCTCCACTTT
CATSRDLFWEYNSPLHF
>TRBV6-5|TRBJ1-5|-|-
TGTGCCAGTTCGACAGTTATTAATCAGCCCCAGCATTTT
CASSTVINQPQHF
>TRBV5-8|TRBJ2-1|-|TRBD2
TGTGCCAGCAGCTGGGTAGCGGGAGGGGGCAATGAGCAGTTCTTC
CASSWVAGGGNEQFF
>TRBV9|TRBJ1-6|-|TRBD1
TGTGCCAGCAGCGCGATGGACAGGGATAATTCACCCCTCCACTTT
CASSAMDRDNSPLHF
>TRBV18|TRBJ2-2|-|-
TGTGCCAGCTCACCCAGAAGTCCAACCCCTTCTCCGAACACCGGGGAGCTGTTTTTT
CASSPRSPTPSPNTGELFF
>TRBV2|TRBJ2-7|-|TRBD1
TGTGCCAGCAGTGAGACAGGGATCTCCTACGAGCAGTACTTC
CASSETGISYEQYF
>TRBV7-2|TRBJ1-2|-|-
TGTGCCAGCAGCTTAGTCGGGGGACCGGGGGGAGGCGGCTACACCTTC
CASSLVGGPGGGGYTF
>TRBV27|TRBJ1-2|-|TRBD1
TGTGCCAGCAGTCCCCCCCACAGGGGGCGAATTGCCACTGGCTACACCTTC
CASSPPHRGRIATGYTF
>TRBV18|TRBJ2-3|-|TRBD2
TGTGCCAGCTCCCCACCCGGGACTACGCGCACAGATACGCAGTATTTT
CASSPPGTTRTDTQYF
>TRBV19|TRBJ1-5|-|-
TGTGCCAGTAGTAGCCCCCGACGGACAGCTAACCAACTTTCGAATCAGCCCCAGCATTTT
CASSSPRRTANQLSNQPQHF